The 23 T cell receptor beta chains below were found in one sample sequenced in a study of patients and donors after allogeneic stem cell transplantation. One entry per CDR3 protein results from TCRdb running MiXCR on the RT-PCR reads. This sample has fewer than 200,000 distinct CDR3 sequences, with approximately 31% found just once. Source material: blood, either unsorted or a sorted T cell fraction (not recorded which). These receptors came from a human donor who was either an allogeneic HSCT recipient or a stem cell or donor lymphocyte infusion donor (not recorded which). It is not recorded whose cells these are; they may come from a transplant donor.

This sequence joins TRBV21-1 and TRBJ2-7; the DNA was not compared with TRBD2, the D call given in the table. TRBV21-1 is tagged as a pseudogene. The CDR3 spans 15 residues. The DNA of the CDR3 is TGTGCCATTAGGGCTAGCGGGGCGAGCTCCTACGAGCAGTACTTC. It specifies CAIRASGASSYEQYF.

This clonotype has only a few counts. The rearrangement links TRBV28 to TRBJ1-4; no clear D. V gave up 8 bases and J gave up 6 bases, with 7 bases separating them. CDR3 length equals 11 residues. Per germline, CDR1 MDHEN and CDR2 SYDVKM. In DNA form, the CDR3 reads TGTGCCAGCGGCAGATATGAAAAACTGTTTTTT. Translated: CASGRYEKLFF.

This clonotype was seen a few times. CDR3 sequence: CASSYRARYTGELFF. The CDR3, as DNA: TGTGCCAGCAGCTACAGGGCCCGCTACACCGGGGAGCTGTTTTTT. The chain uses TRBV12-3 or TRBV12-4 and TRBJ2-2; D possibly corresponds to TRBD1 (6 bases). V gave up 6 bases and J gave up 3 bases, with 14 bases separating them. This CDR3 has 15 residues.

This rearrangement joins TRBV7-3 to TRBJ2-5; D ambiguous. The CDR3 covers 13 residues. Trimming pared 0 bases from V and 2 bases from J, leaving 4 bases between. In germline, CDR1 is SGHTA, CDR2 FQGTGA. The CDR3 coding sequence is TGTGCCAGCAGCTTAACGGAACAAGAGACCCAGTACTTC. This codes for CASSLTEQETQYF.

This clonotype has a handful of counts. The chain is built from TRBV10-3 and TRBJ2-7; 12 bases align to TRBD2. The CDR3 runs to 14 residues. The V segment lost 7 bases and the J segment 5 bases; nucleotides outside the gene matches: 6. Germline values: CDR1 ENHRY, CDR2 SYGVKD. CDR3 nucleotide sequence: TGTGCCATCATCCTAGCGGGAGGGGGCCACGAGCAGTACTTC. Translating it yields CAIILAGGGHEQYF.

In its sample, this clonotype is medium-sized (0.01 to 0.1%). This chain connects TRBV20-1 to TRBJ1-5, with no clear D. Between the trimmed V and J ends, which lost 6 bases and 3 bases, there was a span of 21 bases. The CDR3 contains 16 residues. Looked up from germline, CDR1 is DFQATT and CDR2 is SNEGSKA (reference sequence). CDR3 sequence: CSAGGVGNSLNQPQHF. The CDR3, as DNA: TGCAGTGCCGGCGGGGTCGGGAATAGCCTCAATCAGCCCCAGCATTTT.

This clonotype was found once. The J gene is TRBJ2-2, the V gene TRBV13; 7 bases are a match to TRBD1. The CDR3 length is 14 residues. V trimming: 5 bases; J trimming: 3 bases; junction bases outside the gene matches: 3. CDR1 is PRHDT, CDR2 FYEKMQ, per germline (reference sequence). The CDR3 sequence: CASSQTGHTGELFF. CDR3 sequence (DNA): TGTGCCAGCAGCCAGACAGGGCACACCGGGGAGCTGTTTTTT.

The J gene is TRBJ1-2, the V gene TRBV24-1; tentative D call: TRBD1 (6 bases). Germline V gives CDR1 KGHDR, CDR2 SFDVKD. V was clipped by 3 bases and J by 4 bases, with 14 bases between them. This CDR3 region has 15 residues. The CDR3 coding sequence is TGTGCCACCAGTGATACAACAGGGAGGAGCTATGGCTACACCTTC. Translated: CATSDTTGRSYGYTF.

The CDR3 DNA reads as TGTGCCAGCAGCTTAGGCCTAACTGGGCGCAATCAGCCCCAGCATTTT. Encoded protein: CASSLGLTGRNQPQHF. The V and J genes are TRBV7-9 and TRBJ1-5; D call uncertain. Germline loops: CDR1 SEHNR, CDR2 FQNEAQ (reference sequence). Trimming took off 1 base at V and 2 bases at J, with 12 bases between the two ends. The CDR3 runs to 16 residues.

The chain has TRBV5-1 and TRBJ1-3; no clear D gene. The CDR3 covers 15 residues. Germline V gene lookup returns CDR1 SGHRS and CDR2 YFSETQ. V was trimmed by 0 bases and J by 2 bases, leaving 9 bases between them. CDR3 residues: CASSLELAPGNTIYF. CDR3 DNA: TGCGCCAGCAGCTTGGAGTTAGCTCCTGGAAACACCATATATTTT.

The chain combines TRBV5-1 with TRBJ2-1; perhaps TRBD2 as D (6 bases). The germline CDR1 and CDR2 sequences are SGHRS and YFSETQ. The germline V and J ends were trimmed by 4 bases and 0 bases, with 14 bases remaining between them. CDR3 length equals 16 residues. The CDR3 is CASSLQGGFSYNEQFF. The CDR3 DNA reads as TGCGCCAGCAGCCTACAAGGAGGGTTCTCCTACAATGAGCAGTTCTTC.

The rearrangement uses TRBV20-1 and TRBJ2-7; TRBD2 matches at 9 bases. Germline CDR1 reads DFQATT; CDR2 reads SNEGSKA (reference sequence). CDR3 length: 16 amino acids. J gave up 4 bases and V 0 bases, and 10 bases lay outside the gene matches. The CDR3 loop is CSARDTLAGVPYEQYF. The DNA for the CDR3 is TGCAGTGCTAGAGATACCTTAGCGGGAGTCCCTTACGAGCAGTACTTC.

The chain employs TRBV4-3 and TRBJ1-5; a weak D match, TRBD1 (6 bases). Germline V gene lookup returns CDR1 LGHNA and CDR2 YSLEER. Trimming took 0 bases from V and 6 from J, leaving 12 bases between them. CDR3 length equals 15 residues. The CDR3 reads CASSQEVGGGQPQHF. In DNA, the CDR3 is TGCGCCAGCAGCCAAGAAGTAGGGGGTGGTCAGCCCCAGCATTTT.

The rearrangement links TRBV20-1 to TRBJ2-7, with TRBD2 matching over 10 bases. The CDR3 contains 15 residues. Germline V gives CDR1 DFQATT, CDR2 SNEGSKA (reference sequence). J lost 0 bases, V lost 3 bases, and 5 bases had no gene match. CDR3 sequence: CSASRTSGTSYEQYF. Here the CDR3 DNA reads TGCAGTGCTAGTCGGACTAGCGGAACCTCCTACGAGCAGTACTTC.

The CDR3 coding sequence is TGTGCCAGCTCACCAGGGCAGGGATTCAATCAGCCCCAGCATTTT. Its protein product is CASSPGQGFNQPQHF. V gene TRBV18 combines with J gene TRBJ1-5, with D tentatively TRBD1 (5 bases). The CDR3 covers 15 residues. From germline, CDR1 is KGHSH and CDR2 LQKENI. Between the trimmed V and J ends, which lost 2 bases and 3 bases, there was a span of 11 bases.

This clonotype was counted a few times. The V call is TRBV5-1, the J call TRBJ1-6; weak D call: TRBD1 (6 bases). The CDR3 is made up of 15 amino acids. V was shortened by 0 bases and J by 9 bases, with 13 bases between the two germline ends. Germline CDR1 is SGHRS and CDR2 is YFSETQ. DNA of the CDR3: TGCGCCAGCAGCTTGGACCCGACAGGCCGTTCACCCCTCCACTTT. Its translation: CASSLDPTGRSPLHF.

This clonotype was picked up a small number of times. The V call is TRBV6-2 or TRBV6-3, the J call TRBJ2-2; 14 nucleotides match TRBD2. Germline trimming cut 4 bases from V and 6 bases from J; bases unmatched to any gene: 4. The V gene's germline CDR1 is MNHEY and CDR2 SVGEGT. The CDR3 extends over 16 amino acids. CDR3 DNA sequence: TGTGCCAGCAGTTCCGGGACTAGCGGGAGCTCCGGGGAGCTGTTTTTT. It translates to CASSSGTSGSSGELFF.

The chain joins TRBV11-2 to TRBJ1-5, with no clear D. The CDR3 consists of 14 residues. V was trimmed by 5 bases and J by 4 bases, leaving 12 bases between them. Per germline, CDR1 SGHAT and CDR2 FQNNGV. In nucleotides, the CDR3 is TGTGCCAGCAGCATCGACCGAGGGAATCAGCCCCAGCATTTT. Amino acid sequence: CASSIDRGNQPQHF. Filled out from reference TRBV11-2 and TRBJ1-5, the complete variable domain reads EAGVAQSPRYKIIEKRQSVAFWCNPISGHATLYWYQQILGQGPKLLIQFQNNGVVDDSQLPKDRFSAERLKGVDSTLKIQPAKLEDSAVYLCASSIDRGNQPQHFGDGTRLSIL.

This clonotype is deemed medium-sized (0.01 to 0.1%). The chain carries TRBV6-6 and TRBJ1-5; D not certain. CDR1 and CDR2 from the germline V gene are MNHNY and SVGAGI (reference sequence). There are 12 residues in the CDR3. V lost 3 bases to trimming and J lost 7 bases, with 7 bases between them. The CDR3 sequence is CASSYAGQPQHF. The CDR3 nucleotides are TGTGCCAGCAGTTATGCGGGACAGCCCCAGCATTTT.

V usage is TRBV2 and J usage is TRBJ2-1, with a weak D call TRBD1 (6 bases). The CDR3 sequence is 13 residues long. CDR1 and CDR2 from the germline V gene are SNHLY and FYNNEI. V was cut by 5 bases and J by 8 bases, with 13 bases left in between. CDR3: CASSTRTADEQFF. Here the CDR3 DNA reads TGTGCCAGCAGTACCCGGACAGCCGATGAGCAGTTCTTC.

This clonotype has more than one count but fewer than ten. The V and J genes are TRBV7-6 and TRBJ1-1, with 8 bases identical to TRBD1. Germline CDR1 SGHVS, CDR2 FNYEAQ. V shed 0 bases and J 0 bases; nucleotides not matched to a gene: 3. This CDR3 has 16 residues. The DNA for the CDR3 is TGTGCCAGCAGCTTAGCCGCAGGGGGCATGAACACTGAAGCTTTCTTT. This encodes CASSLAAGGMNTEAFF.

This rearrangement joins TRBV12-3 or TRBV12-4 to TRBJ2-5, with 9 positions matching TRBD1. V lost 6 bases, J lost 5 bases, and 10 bases stayed unmatched. The CDR3 is made up of 15 amino acids. As DNA, the CDR3 is TGTGCCAGCAGACAACTACAGGGGGCGGGGGAGACCCAGTACTTC. Translated, it gives CASRQLQGAGETQYF.

Concerning this clonotype: At one of its ends the junction is not consistent with the germline gene, which may arise from a read error. The genes are TRBV7-7 and TRBJ2-2, with a weak D call TRBD2 (6 bases). The CDR3 has 15 amino acids. In germline, CDR1 is SSHAT, CDR2 FNYEAQ (reference sequence). For the CDR3, the DNA is TGTGCTAGCAGCTTAGAAGGGGCGGGGACCGGGGAGCTGTTTTTT. This codes for CASSLEGAGTGELFF.